A single sample is the source of the 30 T cell receptor beta chains below, sequenced in a study of CD8 T cells in Susac syndrome. The authors reverse transcribed roughly 0.5 to 1 ug RNA with random hexamers. TCRdb re-called the immunoSEQ multiplex PCR reads with MiXCR, one entry per CDR3 protein. The data contain about 200,000 distinct CDR3 sequences, 90% to 95% of them singletons. The sequencing input was CD4+ T cells from PBMCs. The receptors here all came from a human donor in good health.

This clonotype was seen just once. This chain links TRBV5-6 with TRBJ2-7; no clear D gene. Germline CDR1 SGHDT, CDR2 YYEEEE. The V and J ends lost 0 bases and 4 bases respectively, with 11 bases between them. The CDR3 loop spans 14 amino acids. CDR3 sequence: CASSLVGQNYEQYV. CDR3 bases: TGTGCCAGCAGCTTGGTTGGGCAGAATTACGAGCAGTACGTC.

This CDR3 is CASSLNSGDYILYEQYF. CDR3 sequence (DNA): TGTGCCAGCAGCTTAAACTCGGGAGATTATATACTCTACGAGCAGTACTTC. The chain is built from TRBV11-2 and TRBJ2-7; maybe TRBD2 (6 bases). In germline, CDR1 is SGHAT, CDR2 FQNNGV. Trimming cost V 2 bases and J 3 bases, with 20 bases left between them. This CDR3 contains 17 residues.

The rearrangement joins TRBV20-1 to TRBJ2-2; TRBD2 might be the D (6 bases). The germline gives CDR1 DFQATT, CDR2 SNEGSKA (reference sequence). The germline V and J ends were trimmed by 6 bases and 3 bases, with 11 bases remaining between them. This CDR3 is 13 amino acids long. The CDR3 spells CSATEGYTGELFF. CDR3 coding DNA: TGCAGTGCCACGGAGGGGTACACCGGGGAGCTGTTTTTT.

The chain links TRBV5-4 to TRBJ2-5, with TRBD1 identical over 8 bases. Trimming at V came to 3 bases and at J to 3 bases, leaving 4 bases not matched to a gene. The CDR3 has 14 amino acids. The germline V gene has CDR1 SGHNT and CDR2 YYREEE (reference sequence). The CDR3 region is CASSSPDREETQYF. Here the CDR3 DNA reads TGTGCCAGCAGCTCACCGGACAGGGAAGAGACCCAGTACTTC.

The CDR3 nucleotides are TGTGCCACCAGGGAAGCGGGTAAGAATGAGCAGTTCTTC. Residues: CATREAGKNEQFF. The chain has TRBV24-1 and TRBJ2-1, with a tentative D call TRBD2 (6 bases). V was shortened by 7 bases and J by 7 bases, with 13 bases between the two germline ends. The CDR3 length is 13 residues. In germline, CDR1 is KGHDR, CDR2 SFDVKD.

The rearrangement links TRBV7-9 to TRBJ1-1; no clear D. The V gene lost 5 bases and the J gene lost 5 bases, with 12 bases spanning the gap. CDR1 is SEHNR and CDR2 is FQNEAQ in the germline V gene (reference sequence). The CDR3 has 13 residues. The CDR3 DNA sequence: TGTGCCAGCAGCGCATCCCTCGGAACTGAAGCTTTCTTT. It specifies CASSASLGTEAFF.

This chain uses TRBV12-3 or TRBV12-4 with TRBJ1-2; the match to TRBD1 covers 7 bases. This CDR3 has 13 residues. Germline trimming cut 5 bases from V and 7 bases from J; bases unmatched to any gene: 7. The CDR3 DNA reads TGTGCCAGCAGTGAAACAGGGGCCGTTGGCTACACCTTC. It translates to CASSETGAVGYTF.

The chain employs TRBV6-1 and TRBJ1-1; D not resolved. Trimming pared 1 base from V and 1 base from J, leaving 7 bases between. This CDR3 comprises 14 residues. Germline V gives CDR1 MNHNS, CDR2 SASEGT. The CDR3 nucleotides are TGTGCCAGCAGTGAAGGACGGGGGAACACTGAAGCTTTCTTT. Its translation: CASSEGRGNTEAFF.

This clonotype was counted only a few times. V and J are TRBV9 and TRBJ1-2; TRBD1 matches 7 bases. The CDR3 contains 13 residues. V shed 4 bases, J shed 4 bases, and the junction held 4 bases outside the gene matches. Germline loops: CDR1 SGDLS, CDR2 YYNGEE. The CDR3: CASSPGQIYGYTF. CDR3 in DNA: TGTGCCAGCAGCCCGGGACAGATCTATGGCTACACCTTC.

The chain combines TRBV3-1 with TRBJ1-2; TRBD1 might be the D (6 bases). This CDR3 region has 15 residues. The V gene's germline CDR1 is LGHDT and CDR2 YNNKEL (reference sequence). V lost 4 bases and J 0 bases, leaving 12 bases between the germline ends. In nucleotides, the CDR3 is TGTGCCAGCAGCCTTACAGGGAGCGCTAACTATGGCTACACCTTC. Its translation is CASSLTGSANYGYTF.

The V gene is TRBV27, the J gene TRBJ2-3, with D hard to call. The CDR3 sequence is 13 residues long. Trimming cost V 6 bases and J 7 bases, with 14 bases left between them. Per the germline V gene, CDR1 is MNHEY and CDR2 is SMNVEV (reference sequence). The CDR3 loop is CASRRRTDHTQYF. CDR3 sequence (DNA): TGTGCCAGCAGACGACGGACGGACCATACGCAGTATTTT.

The chain couples TRBV20-1 to TRBJ2-3; TRBD1 matches at 10 bases. This CDR3 is built from 13 residues. The germline V gene has CDR1 DFQATT and CDR2 SNEGSKA (reference sequence). The CDR3 nucleotides are TGCAGGGGGGACAGGGGAGTAGCAGATACGCAGTATTTT. It yields the protein CRGDRGVADTQYF.

The gene calls are TRBV30 and TRBJ1-5, with a weak D call TRBD1 (5 bases). From germline, CDR1 is GTSNPN and CDR2 SVGIG (reference sequence). V lost 1 base and J 0 bases, leaving 13 bases between the germline ends. The CDR3 is made up of 16 amino acids. DNA for the CDR3: TGTGCCTGGAGTGATGGGGGACGGAATAGCAATCAGCCCCAGCATTTT. It codes for CAWSDGGRNSNQPQHF.

V and J are TRBV6-2 or TRBV6-3 and TRBJ2-7; D is tentatively TRBD1 or TRBD2 (5 bases each). The CDR3 contains 14 residues. The V end lost 6 bases, the J end lost 0 bases, and 12 bases lay between the germline ends. Germline loops: CDR1 MNHEY, CDR2 SVGEGT. The CDR3: CASSPGTVSYEQYF. CDR3 sequence (DNA): TGTGCCAGCAGCCCTGGGACGGTCTCCTACGAGCAGTACTTC.

The V and J genes are TRBV29-1 and TRBJ2-1; 13 nucleotides align to TRBD2. The ends lost 4 bases at V and 6 bases at J; junction bases unmatched: 6. CDR1 is SQVTM, CDR2 ANQGSEA, per germline. The CDR3 loop spans 15 amino acids. CDR3 sequence reads: CSVVLAGGVANEQFF. The CDR3 bases are TGCAGCGTTGTACTAGCGGGGGGGGTTGCCAATGAGCAGTTCTTC.

The gene calls are TRBV29-1 and TRBJ2-7; no reliable D call. The germline V gene encodes CDR1 SQVTM and CDR2 ANQGSEA. The CDR3 is 11 amino acids. Between the trimmed V and J ends, which lost 5 bases and 4 bases, there was a span of 9 bases. The CDR3 DNA sequence: TGCAGCGTTTACGGCCCATACGAGCAGTACTTC. Its translation is CSVYGPYEQYF.

The chain has TRBV12-5 and TRBJ2-7; 7 bases line up with TRBD1. The J segment lost 6 bases and the V segment lost 1 base, leaving 15 bases of the junction unmatched. This CDR3 has 17 residues. Germline CDR1 and CDR2: LGHNT and FRNRAP. The CDR3 protein is CASGLAQGRYDTGEQYF. The CDR3 DNA follows: TGTGCTAGTGGTTTGGCACAGGGGCGATACGATACAGGCGAGCAGTACTTC. The full variable domain, rest sourced from reference TRBV12-5 and TRBJ2-7, is DARVTQTPRHKVTEMGQEVTMRCQPILGHNTVFWYRQTMMQGLELLAYFRNRAPLDDSGMPKDRFSAEMPDATLATLKIQPSEPRDSAVYFCASGLAQGRYDTGEQYFGPGTRLTVT.

This clonotype occurred once. The V gene is TRBV11-2, the J gene TRBJ1-2; D remains ambiguous. With 3 bases removed from V and 3 bases from J, the gap between germline ends came to 8 bases. Germline-derived CDR1 and CDR2 are SGHAT and FQNNGV. The CDR3 is made up of 13 amino acids. The DNA for the CDR3 is TGTGCCAGCAGCTTCTTCCGGGACTATGGCTACACCTTC. It specifies CASSFFRDYGYTF.

This clonotype was seen a handful of times. The CDR3 protein is CASRRTGDHEQYF. The CDR3 DNA reads TGCGCCAGCAGACGGACAGGGGACCACGAGCAGTACTTC. The chain combines TRBV4-3 with TRBJ2-7; 9 bases are shared with TRBD1. The V and J ends lost 6 bases and 5 bases, in that order; junction bases with no gene match: 5. The germline V gene encodes CDR1 LGHNA and CDR2 YSLEER. This CDR3 region has 13 residues.

In DNA form, the CDR3 reads TGTGCCAGCATTGCGGGAGGACGGGAGACCCAGTACTTC. Translating gives CASIAGGRETQYF. The chain links TRBV6-1 to TRBJ2-5; 8 bases match TRBD2. The J segment lost 5 bases and the V segment lost 7 bases, leaving 6 bases of the junction unmatched. Germline CDR1 reads MNHNS; CDR2 reads SASEGT. The CDR3 is made up of 13 amino acids.

The chain employs TRBV7-2 and TRBJ1-2; no clear D gene. The germline V gene encodes CDR1 SGHTA and CDR2 FQGNSA. The CDR3 has 14 amino acids. Trimming stripped 1 base from V and 5 bases from J, with 11 bases between. This CDR3 is CASSLESWEYGYTF. The CDR3 DNA reads TGTGCCAGCAGCTTAGAATCTTGGGAGTATGGCTACACCTTC.

The gene calls are TRBV13 and TRBJ2-2; maybe TRBD2 (6 bases). Germline V gene data show CDR1 as PRHDT and CDR2 as FYEKMQ (reference sequence). Trimming took 5 bases from V and 4 from J, leaving 20 bases between them. The CDR3 totals 17 residues. CDR3 sequence (DNA): TGTGCCAGCAGCCCCAAGGAGACTAGTCGTAGCACCGGGGAGCTGTTTTTT. Translation gives CASSPKETSRSTGELFF.

The rearrangement links TRBV7-9 to TRBJ2-3, with D uncertain. Trimming shortened V by 8 bases and J by 2 bases, and 11 bases separated the two germline ends. The CDR3 loop spans 13 amino acids. The germline gives CDR1 SEHNR, CDR2 FQNEAQ (reference sequence). The CDR3 DNA reads TGTGCCAGCGAGACCAGGACCACAGATACGCAGTATTTT. Its translation: CASETRTTDTQYF.

V usage is TRBV27 and J usage is TRBJ1-1, with unresolved D. Germline CDR1 MNHEY, CDR2 SMNVEV (reference sequence). The CDR3 is made up of 12 amino acids. Trimming left V 5 bases short and J 1 base short, with 5 bases between. CDR3 in DNA: TGTGCCAGCAGTAACAGGAACACTGAAGCTTTCTTT. It encodes CASSNRNTEAFF.

Only a few counts were recorded for this clonotype. The rearrangement joins TRBV7-9 to TRBJ2-7, with 9 bases matching TRBD2. The CDR3 has 14 residues. Germline-derived CDR1 and CDR2 are SEHNR and FQNEAQ (reference sequence). J was trimmed by 4 bases and V by 2 bases; bases with no gene match: 3. CDR3 nucleotide sequence: TGTGCCAGCAGCTTAACTAGCGGGCCTTACGAGCAGTACTTC. It yields the protein CASSLTSGPYEQYF.

The CDR3 nucleotides are TGTGCCACCAGTGATCGACATAAAGAGACCCAGTACTTC. It encodes CATSDRHKETQYF. The V and J genes are TRBV24-1 and TRBJ2-5; D is ambiguous. The CDR3 runs 13 residues. The germline gives CDR1 KGHDR, CDR2 SFDVKD. Trimming pared 3 bases from V and 3 bases from J, leaving 7 bases between.

This chain joins TRBV29-1 and TRBJ2-5, with a weak D call TRBD1 (6 bases). V was cut by 3 bases and J by 2 bases, with 10 bases left in between. The length of the CDR3 is 13 residues. In germline, CDR1 is SQVTM, CDR2 ANQGSEA. In DNA, the CDR3 is TGCAGCGTTGATGACAGGAGACAAGAGACCCAGTACTTC. It specifies CSVDDRRQETQYF.

The chain links TRBV29-1 to TRBJ2-7; 9 bases agree with TRBD1. Germline CDR1 is SQVTM and CDR2 is ANQGSEA. Trimming cost V 5 bases and J 5 bases; bases outside gene matches: 1. The CDR3 has 11 residues. The CDR3 nucleotides are TGCAGCGTTCGACAGGGGGACGAGCAGTACTTC. Its translation: CSVRQGDEQYF.

This clonotype was seen only a few times. The V call is TRBV27, the J call TRBJ2-3, with D perhaps given as TRBD1 or TRBD2 (5 bases each). The germline V gene encodes CDR1 MNHEY and CDR2 SMNVEV (reference sequence). V shed 2 bases and J shed 4 bases, with 7 bases lying between them. The CDR3 has 13 amino acids. The CDR3 nucleotides are TGTGCCAGCAGTTTAGTGGGACCAGATACGCAGTATTTT. This codes for CASSLVGPDTQYF.

The genes are TRBV19 and TRBJ2-7, with 7 bases lining up with TRBD1. The J segment lost 2 bases and the V segment lost 5 bases, leaving 6 bases of the junction unmatched. The CDR3 spans 14 residues. Germline values: CDR1 LNHDA, CDR2 SQIVND (reference sequence). CDR3: CASSSRDRAYEQYF. Here the CDR3 DNA reads TGTGCCAGTAGTTCCCGGGACAGAGCCTACGAGCAGTACTTC.